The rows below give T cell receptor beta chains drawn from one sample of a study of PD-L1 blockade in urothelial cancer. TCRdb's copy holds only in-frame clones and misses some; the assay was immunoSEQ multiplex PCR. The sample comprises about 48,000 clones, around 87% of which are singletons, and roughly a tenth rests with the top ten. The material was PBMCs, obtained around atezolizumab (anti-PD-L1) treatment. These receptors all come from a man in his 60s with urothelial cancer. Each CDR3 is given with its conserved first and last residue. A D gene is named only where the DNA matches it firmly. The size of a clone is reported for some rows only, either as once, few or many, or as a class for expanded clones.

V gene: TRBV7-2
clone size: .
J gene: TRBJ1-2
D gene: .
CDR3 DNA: TGTGCCAGCAGCTTAGTTGGGGGAGGAGGGATGGGCTATGGCTACACCTTC
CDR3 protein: CASSLVGGGGMGYGYTF

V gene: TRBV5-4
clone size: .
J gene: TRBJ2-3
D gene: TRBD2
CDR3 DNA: TGTGCCAGCAGCTCGGGGGGGGCCACAGATACGCAGTATTTT
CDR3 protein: CASSSGGATDTQYF

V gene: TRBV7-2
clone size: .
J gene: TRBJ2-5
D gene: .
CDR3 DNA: TGTGCCAGCAGTCATTACCAAGAGACCCAGTACTTC
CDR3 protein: CASSHYQETQYF

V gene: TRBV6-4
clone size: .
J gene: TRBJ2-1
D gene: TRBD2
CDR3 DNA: TGTGCCAGCAGTGAATTTGGACTAGCGGGGGACAATGAGCAGTTCTTC
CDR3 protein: CASSEFGLAGDNEQFF

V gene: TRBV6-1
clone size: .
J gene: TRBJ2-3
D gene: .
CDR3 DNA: TGTGCCAGCAGTGAAACCCCCCTAGCTAGCACAGATACGCAGTATTTT
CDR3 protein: CASSETPLASTDTQYF

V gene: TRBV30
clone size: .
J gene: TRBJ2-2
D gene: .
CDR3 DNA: TGTGCCTGGAGTCCCGGGGGAATCACCGGGGAGCTGTTTTTT
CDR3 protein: CAWSPGGITGELFF

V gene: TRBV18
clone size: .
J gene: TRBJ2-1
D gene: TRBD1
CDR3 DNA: TGTGCCAGCTCAAGACAGGGCTCGGGCTCCTACAATGAGCAGTTCTTC
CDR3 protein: CASSRQGSGSYNEQFF

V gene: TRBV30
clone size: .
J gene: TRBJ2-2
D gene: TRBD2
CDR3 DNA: TGTGCCTACGTAGCGGGGGTGAACACCGGGGAGCTGTTTTTT
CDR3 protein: CAYVAGVNTGELFF

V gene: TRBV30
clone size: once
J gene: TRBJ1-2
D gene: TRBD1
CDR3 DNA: TGTGCCTGGAGTGCCAACCACAGGGGGCTCTATGGCTACACCTTC
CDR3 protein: CAWSANHRGLYGYTF

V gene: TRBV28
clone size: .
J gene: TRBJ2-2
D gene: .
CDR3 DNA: TGTGCCAGCCTCTCACCCGCGGGTGGCGGGGAGCTGTTTTTT
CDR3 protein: CASLSPAGGGELFF

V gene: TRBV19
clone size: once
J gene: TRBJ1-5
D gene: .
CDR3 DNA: TGTGCCAGCGAACAGGGTAATAAGGGCAATCAGCCCCAGCATTTT
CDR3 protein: CASEQGNKGNQPQHF

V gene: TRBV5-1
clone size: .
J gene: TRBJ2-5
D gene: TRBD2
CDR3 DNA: TGCGCCAGCAGCGGGGAACTAGCGGGAGTAGGAGAGACCCAGTACTTC
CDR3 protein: CASSGELAGVGETQYF

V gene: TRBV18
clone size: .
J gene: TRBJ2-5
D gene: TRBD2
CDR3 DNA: TGTGCCAGCTCCCTTAGCGGGCAAGAGACCCAGTACTTC
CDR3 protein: CASSLSGQETQYF

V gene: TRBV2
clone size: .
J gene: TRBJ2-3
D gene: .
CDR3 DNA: TGTGCCAGCCAGAAGACGACAGCAACAGATACGCAGTATTTT
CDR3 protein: CASQKTTATDTQYF

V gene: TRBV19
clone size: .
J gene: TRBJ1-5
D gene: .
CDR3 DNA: TGTGCCAGTAGTCCCTCGGATCAGCCCCAGCATTTT
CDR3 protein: CASSPSDQPQHF

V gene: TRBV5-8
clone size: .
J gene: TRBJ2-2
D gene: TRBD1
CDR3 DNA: TGTGCCAGTAGAGACCGGGACAGAAACACCGGGGAGCTGTTTTTT
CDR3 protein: CASRDRDRNTGELFF

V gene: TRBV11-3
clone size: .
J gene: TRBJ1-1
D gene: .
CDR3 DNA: TGTGCCAGCGGAACCCAGGGATCGAACACTGAAGCTTTCTTT
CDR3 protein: CASGTQGSNTEAFF

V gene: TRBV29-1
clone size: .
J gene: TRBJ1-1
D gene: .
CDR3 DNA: TGCAGCGTTGAATTCGGCAGGGAAGACACTGAAGCTTTCTTT
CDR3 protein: CSVEFGREDTEAFF

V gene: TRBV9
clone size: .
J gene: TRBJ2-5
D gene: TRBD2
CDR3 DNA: TGTGCCAGCAGCGCACTAGCGGGGGGGTTGGGCCAAGAGACCCAGTACTTC
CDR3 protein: CASSALAGGLGQETQYF

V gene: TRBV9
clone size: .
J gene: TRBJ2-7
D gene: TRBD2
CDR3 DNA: TGTGCCAGCAGCGTGACTAGCGGGGGTCCTTTGGAGCAGTACTTC
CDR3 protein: CASSVTSGGPLEQYF

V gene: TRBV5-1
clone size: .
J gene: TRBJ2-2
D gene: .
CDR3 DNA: TGCGCCAGCAGCATTAGCGCCTCGGGCACCGGGGAGCTGTTTTTT
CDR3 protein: CASSISASGTGELFF

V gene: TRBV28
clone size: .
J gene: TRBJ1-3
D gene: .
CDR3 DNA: TGTGCCAGCAGTTTAATTCAGGGATTAGGAAACACCATATATTTT
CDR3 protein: CASSLIQGLGNTIYF